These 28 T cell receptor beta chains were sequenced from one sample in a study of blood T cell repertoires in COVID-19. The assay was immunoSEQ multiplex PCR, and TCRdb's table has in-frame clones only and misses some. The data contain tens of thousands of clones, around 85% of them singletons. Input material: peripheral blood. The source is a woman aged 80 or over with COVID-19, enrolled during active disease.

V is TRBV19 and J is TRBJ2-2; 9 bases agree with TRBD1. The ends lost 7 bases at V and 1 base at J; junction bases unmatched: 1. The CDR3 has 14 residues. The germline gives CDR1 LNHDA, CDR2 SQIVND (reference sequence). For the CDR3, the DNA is TGTGCCAGTACGGACAGGGGGAACACCGGGGAGCTGTTTTTT. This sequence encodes CASTDRGNTGELFF.

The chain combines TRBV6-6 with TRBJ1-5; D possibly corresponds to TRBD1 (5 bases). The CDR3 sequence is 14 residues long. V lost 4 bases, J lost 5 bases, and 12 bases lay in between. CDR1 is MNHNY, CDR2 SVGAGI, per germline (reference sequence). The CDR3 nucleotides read TGTGCCAGCAGTTCTTTACTGACAGATCAGCCCCAGCATTTT. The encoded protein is CASSSLLTDQPQHF.

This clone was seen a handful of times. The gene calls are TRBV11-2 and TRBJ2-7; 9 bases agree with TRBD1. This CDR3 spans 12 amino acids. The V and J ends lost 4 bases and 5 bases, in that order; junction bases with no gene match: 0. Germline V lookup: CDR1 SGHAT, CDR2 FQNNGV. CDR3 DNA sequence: TGTGCCAGCAGCTGGACAGGGGACGAGCAGTACTTC. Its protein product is CASSWTGDEQYF.

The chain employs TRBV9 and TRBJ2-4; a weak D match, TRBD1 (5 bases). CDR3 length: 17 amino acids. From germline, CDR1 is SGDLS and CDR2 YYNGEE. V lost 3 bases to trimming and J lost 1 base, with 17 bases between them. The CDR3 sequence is CASSEQGGELAKNIQYF. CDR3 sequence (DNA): TGTGCCAGCAGCGAGCAGGGTGGGGAATTGGCCAAAAACATTCAGTACTTC.

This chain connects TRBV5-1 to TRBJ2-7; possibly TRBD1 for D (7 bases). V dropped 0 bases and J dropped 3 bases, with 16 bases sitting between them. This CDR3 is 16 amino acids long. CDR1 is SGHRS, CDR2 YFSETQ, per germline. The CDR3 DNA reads TGCGCCAGCAGCTTGGCCCCAGGGGGGAAACACTACGAGCAGTACTTC. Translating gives CASSLAPGGKHYEQYF. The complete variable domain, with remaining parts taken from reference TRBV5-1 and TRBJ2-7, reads KAGVTQTPRYLIKTRGQQVTLSCSPISGHRSVSWYQQTPGQGLQFLFEYFSETQRNKGNFPGRFSGRQFSNSRSEMNVSTLELGDSALYLCASSLAPGGKHYEQYFGPGTRLTVT.

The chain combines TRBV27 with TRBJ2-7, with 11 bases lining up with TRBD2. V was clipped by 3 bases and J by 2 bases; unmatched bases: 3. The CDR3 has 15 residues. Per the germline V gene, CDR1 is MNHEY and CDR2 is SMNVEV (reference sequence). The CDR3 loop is CASSFRLAGTYEQYF. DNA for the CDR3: TGTGCCAGCAGTTTTCGACTAGCGGGGACCTACGAGCAGTACTTC.

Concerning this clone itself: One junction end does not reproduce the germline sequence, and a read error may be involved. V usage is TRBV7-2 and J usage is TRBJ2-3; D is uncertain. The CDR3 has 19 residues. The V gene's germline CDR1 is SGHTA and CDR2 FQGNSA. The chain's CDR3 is CASGLGPTGRPSLTDTQYF. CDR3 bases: TGTGCCAGCGGCTTAGGTCCGACTGGCCGACCCTCTCTCACAGATACGCAGTATTTT. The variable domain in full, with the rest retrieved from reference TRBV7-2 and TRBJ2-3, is GAGVSQSPSNKVTEKGKDVELRCDPISGHTALYWYRQSLGQGLEFLIYFQGNSAPDKSGLPSDRFSAERTGGSVSTLTIQRTQQEDSAVYLCASGLGPTGRPSLTDTQYFGPGTRLTVL.

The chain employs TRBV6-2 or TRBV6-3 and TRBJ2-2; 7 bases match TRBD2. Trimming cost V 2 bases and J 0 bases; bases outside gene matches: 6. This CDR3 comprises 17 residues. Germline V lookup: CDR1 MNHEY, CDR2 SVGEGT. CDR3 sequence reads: CASSYRGRGANTGELFF. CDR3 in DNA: TGTGCCAGCAGTTACAGAGGGAGGGGCGCGAACACCGGGGAGCTGTTTTTT.

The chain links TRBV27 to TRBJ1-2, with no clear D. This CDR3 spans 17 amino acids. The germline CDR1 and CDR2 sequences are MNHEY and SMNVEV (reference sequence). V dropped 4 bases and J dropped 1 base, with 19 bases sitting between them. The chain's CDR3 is CASSSLALGTVNYGYTF. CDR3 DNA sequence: TGTGCCAGCAGTTCCCTCGCCCTGGGCACAGTTAACTATGGCTACACCTTC.

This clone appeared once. The CDR3 here is CASSLGSSGRPSTDTQYF. In nucleotides, the CDR3 is TGTGCCAGCAGCTTAGGATCTAGCGGGAGACCTAGCACAGATACGCAGTATTTT. The rearrangement links TRBV7-9 to TRBJ2-3; 10 nucleotides match TRBD2. J gave up 0 bases and V 1 base, and 7 bases lay outside the gene matches. CDR1 and CDR2 (germline): SEHNR, FQNEAQ (reference sequence). There are 18 residues in the CDR3.

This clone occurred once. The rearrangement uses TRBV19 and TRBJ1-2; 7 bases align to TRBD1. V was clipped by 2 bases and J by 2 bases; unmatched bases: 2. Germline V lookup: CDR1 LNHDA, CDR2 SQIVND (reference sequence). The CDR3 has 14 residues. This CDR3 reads CASSITGENYGYTF. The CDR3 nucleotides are TGTGCCAGTAGTATAACAGGGGAGAACTATGGCTACACCTTC.

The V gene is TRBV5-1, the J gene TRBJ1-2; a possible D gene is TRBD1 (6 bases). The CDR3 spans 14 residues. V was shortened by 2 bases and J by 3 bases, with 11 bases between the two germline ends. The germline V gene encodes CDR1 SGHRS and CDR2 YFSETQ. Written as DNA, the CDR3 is TGCGCCAGCAGCTTCACAGGGAATGACTATGGCTACACCTTC. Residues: CASSFTGNDYGYTF.

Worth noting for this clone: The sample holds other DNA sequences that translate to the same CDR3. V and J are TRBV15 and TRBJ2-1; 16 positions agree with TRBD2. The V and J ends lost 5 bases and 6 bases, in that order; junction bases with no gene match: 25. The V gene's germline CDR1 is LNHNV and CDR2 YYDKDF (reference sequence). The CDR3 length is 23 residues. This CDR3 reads CATSVGGEPGLAGGGGISNEQFF. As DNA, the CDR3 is TGTGCCACCAGCGTGGGCGGAGAACCGGGACTAGCGGGAGGGGGGGGCATATCCAATGAGCAGTTCTTC.

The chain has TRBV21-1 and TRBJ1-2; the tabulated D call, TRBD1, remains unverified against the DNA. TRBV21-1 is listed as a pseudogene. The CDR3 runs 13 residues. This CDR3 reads CASKNRECYGYTF. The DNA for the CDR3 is TGTGCCAGCAAGAACAGGGAATGCTATGGCTACACCTTC.

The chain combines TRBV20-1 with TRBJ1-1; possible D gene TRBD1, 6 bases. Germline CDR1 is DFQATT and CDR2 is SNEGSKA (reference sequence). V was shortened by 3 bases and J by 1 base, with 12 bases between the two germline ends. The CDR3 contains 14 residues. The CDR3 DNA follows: TGCAGTGCTAGTAACAGGGTCGGGAACACTGAAGCTTTCTTT. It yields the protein CSASNRVGNTEAFF.

CDR3 in amino acids: CASSPGTKQETQYF. Here the CDR3 DNA reads TGTGCCAGCAGCCCAGGGACAAAACAAGAGACCCAGTACTTC. The chain uses TRBV11-2 and TRBJ2-5; D might be TRBD1 (6 bases). Germline assignment: CDR1 SGHAT and CDR2 FQNNGV. V dropped 5 bases and J dropped 2 bases, with 12 bases sitting between them. This CDR3 is 14 amino acids long.

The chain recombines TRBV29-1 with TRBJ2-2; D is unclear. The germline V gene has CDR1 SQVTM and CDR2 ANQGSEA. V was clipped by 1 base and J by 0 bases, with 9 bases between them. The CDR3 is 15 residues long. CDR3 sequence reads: CSVEVGSANTGELFF. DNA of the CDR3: TGCAGCGTTGAAGTAGGCAGCGCGAACACCGGGGAGCTGTTTTTT.

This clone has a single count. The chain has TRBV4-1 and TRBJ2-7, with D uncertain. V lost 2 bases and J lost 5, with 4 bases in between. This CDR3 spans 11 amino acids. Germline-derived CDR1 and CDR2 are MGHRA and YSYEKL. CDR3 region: CASSQRNEQYF. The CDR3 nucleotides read TGCGCCAGCAGCCAACGTAACGAGCAGTACTTC.

CDR3 nucleotide sequence: TGTGCCAGCAGCCGCGACAGGGTTGGCGGCTACACCTTC. Translated: CASSRDRVGGYTF. The chain employs TRBV11-2 and TRBJ1-2, with TRBD1 matching 7 bases. V shed 5 bases, J shed 8 bases, and the junction held 8 bases outside the gene matches. Germline V CDR1 and CDR2: SGHAT, FQNNGV. The CDR3 covers 13 residues.

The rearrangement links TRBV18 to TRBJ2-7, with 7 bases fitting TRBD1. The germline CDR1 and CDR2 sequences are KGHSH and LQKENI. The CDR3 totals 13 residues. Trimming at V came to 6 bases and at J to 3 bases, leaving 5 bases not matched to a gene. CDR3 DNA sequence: TGTGCCAGCTCCTTAGGACAGGACTACGAGCAGTACTTC. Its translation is CASSLGQDYEQYF.

The CDR3 sequence is CSVGLKSTYEQYF. CDR3 DNA: TGCAGCGTTGGCCTAAAGTCTACCTACGAGCAGTACTTC. This chain joins TRBV29-1 and TRBJ2-7; D remains ambiguous. The V end was cut by 4 bases, the J end by 2 bases, with 12 bases between. CDR3 length equals 13 residues. From germline, CDR1 is SQVTM and CDR2 ANQGSEA.

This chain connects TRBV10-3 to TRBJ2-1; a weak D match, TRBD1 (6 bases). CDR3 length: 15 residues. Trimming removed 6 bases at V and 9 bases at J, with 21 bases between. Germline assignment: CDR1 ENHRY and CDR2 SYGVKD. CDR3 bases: TGTGCCATCAGCCCCGGGACACTTGGCGTTAGTGAGCAGTTCTTC. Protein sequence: CAISPGTLGVSEQFF.

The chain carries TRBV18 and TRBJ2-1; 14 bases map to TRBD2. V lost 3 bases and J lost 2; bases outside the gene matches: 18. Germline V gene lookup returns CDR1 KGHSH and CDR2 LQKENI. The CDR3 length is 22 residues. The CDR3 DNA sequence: TGTGCCAGCTCACCGTCGAACAGGGGCATCGGACTAGCGGGAGGCCCCTACAATGAGCAGTTCTTC. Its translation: CASSPSNRGIGLAGGPYNEQFF.

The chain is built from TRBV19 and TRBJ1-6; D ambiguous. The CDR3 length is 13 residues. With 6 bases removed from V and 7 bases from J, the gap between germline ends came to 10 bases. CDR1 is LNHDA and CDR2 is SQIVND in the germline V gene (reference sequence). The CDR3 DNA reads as TGTGCCAGTAGATGGACTCTGAATTCACCCCTCCACTTT. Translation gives CASRWTLNSPLHF.

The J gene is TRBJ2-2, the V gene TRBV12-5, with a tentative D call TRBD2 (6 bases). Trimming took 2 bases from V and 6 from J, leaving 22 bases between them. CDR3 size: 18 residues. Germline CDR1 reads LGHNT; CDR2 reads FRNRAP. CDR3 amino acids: CASGLPPTGWGDPGELFF. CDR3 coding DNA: TGTGCTAGTGGTTTGCCCCCGACCGGCTGGGGGGATCCCGGGGAGCTGTTTTTT.

CDR3 residues: CASSQGWQTNTGELFF. CDR3 nucleotides: TGTGCCAGCAGCCAAGGTTGGCAGACTAACACCGGGGAGCTGTTTTTT. J is TRBJ2-2 and V is TRBV3-1 (or the pseudogene TRBV3-2); D not certain. Germline assignment: CDR1 LGHDT and CDR2 YNNKEL (reference sequence). Trimming stripped 1 base from V and 2 bases from J, with 11 bases between. CDR3 size: 16 residues.

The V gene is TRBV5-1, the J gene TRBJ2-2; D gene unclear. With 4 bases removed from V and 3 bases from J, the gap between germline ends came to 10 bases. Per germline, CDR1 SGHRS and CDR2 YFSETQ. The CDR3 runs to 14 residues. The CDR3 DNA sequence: TGCGCCAGCAGCCTTACCGACTACACCGGGGAGCTGTTTTTT. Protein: CASSLTDYTGELFF.

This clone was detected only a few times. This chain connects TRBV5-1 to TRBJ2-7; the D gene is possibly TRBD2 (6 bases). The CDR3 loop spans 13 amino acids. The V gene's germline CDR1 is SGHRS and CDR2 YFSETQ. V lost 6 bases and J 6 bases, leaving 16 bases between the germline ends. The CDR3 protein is CASTGEGSLEQYF. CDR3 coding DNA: TGCGCCAGCACGGGAGAGGGGTCCCTCGAGCAGTACTTC.